This T cell receptor (beta chain) derives from a study of cytomegalovirus exposure and HLA in healthy donors. Study-wide context: Ancestry clustering placed 70% to 85% of several hundred genotyped donors in the Caucasian-associated cluster. Findings and caveats of the study: In an earlier analysis, most TCR beta V segments were productive about 90% or about 30% of the time.

Germline CDR1 and CDR2: LNHDA and SQIVND (reference sequence). The ends were cut back, 4 bases at V and 4 bases at J, with 7 bases in the middle. CDR3 length: 12 residues. A multiplex PCR was run with 60 Vbeta primers and 13 Jbeta primers. Assay: immunoSEQ multiplex PCR; the TCRdb copy retains only in-frame clones and omits some. Found here are about 91,000 clones, around 90% of them singletons; the top ten hold 2.3%. Comments on this clone: No antigen is known for it.

The rearrangement links TRBV19 to TRBJ1-1, with D perhaps TRBD1 (5 bases). The clonotype originates from a man younger than 30 in good health and CMV-seronegative. The sequencing sample was made of PBMCs. The CDR3 coding sequence is TGTGCCAGTAGTAGACAGTTCACTGAAGCTTTCTTT. Translation: CASSRQFTEAFF.